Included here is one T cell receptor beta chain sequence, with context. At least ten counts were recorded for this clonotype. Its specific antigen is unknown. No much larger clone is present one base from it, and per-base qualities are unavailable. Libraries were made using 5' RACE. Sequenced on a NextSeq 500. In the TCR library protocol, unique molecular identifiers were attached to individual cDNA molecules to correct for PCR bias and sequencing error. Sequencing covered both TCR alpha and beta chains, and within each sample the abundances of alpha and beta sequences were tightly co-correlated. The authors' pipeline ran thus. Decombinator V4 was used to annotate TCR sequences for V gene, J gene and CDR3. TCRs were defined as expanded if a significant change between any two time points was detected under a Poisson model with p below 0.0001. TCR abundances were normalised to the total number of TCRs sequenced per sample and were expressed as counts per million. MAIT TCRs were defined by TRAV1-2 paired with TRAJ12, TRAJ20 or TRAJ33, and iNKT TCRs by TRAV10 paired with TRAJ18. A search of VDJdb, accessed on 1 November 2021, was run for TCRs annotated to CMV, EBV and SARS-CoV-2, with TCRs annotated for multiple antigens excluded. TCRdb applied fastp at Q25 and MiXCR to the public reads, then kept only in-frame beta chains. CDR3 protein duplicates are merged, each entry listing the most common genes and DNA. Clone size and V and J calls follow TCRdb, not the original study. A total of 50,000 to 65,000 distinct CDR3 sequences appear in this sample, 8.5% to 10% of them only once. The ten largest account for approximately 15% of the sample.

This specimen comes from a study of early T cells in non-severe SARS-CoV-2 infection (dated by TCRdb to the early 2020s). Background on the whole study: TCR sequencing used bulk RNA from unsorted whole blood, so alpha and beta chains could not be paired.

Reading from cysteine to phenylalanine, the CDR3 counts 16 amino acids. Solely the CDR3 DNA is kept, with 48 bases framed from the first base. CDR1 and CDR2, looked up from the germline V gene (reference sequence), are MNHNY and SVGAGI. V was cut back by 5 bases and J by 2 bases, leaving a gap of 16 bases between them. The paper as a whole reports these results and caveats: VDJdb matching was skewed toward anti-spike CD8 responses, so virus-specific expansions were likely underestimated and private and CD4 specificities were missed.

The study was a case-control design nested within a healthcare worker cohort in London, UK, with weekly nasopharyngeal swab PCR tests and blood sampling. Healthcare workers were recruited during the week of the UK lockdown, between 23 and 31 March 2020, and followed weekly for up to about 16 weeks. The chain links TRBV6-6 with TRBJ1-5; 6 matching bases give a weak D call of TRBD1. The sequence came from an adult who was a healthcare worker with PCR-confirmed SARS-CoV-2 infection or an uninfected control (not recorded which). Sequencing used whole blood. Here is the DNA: TGTGCCAGCAGTCCTCTTGGGGGGGGCGGCAATCAGCCCCAGCATTTT. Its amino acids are CASSPLGGGGNQPQHF.